This T cell receptor beta chain is drawn from a study of T cell responses to AZD1222 COVID-19 vaccine. The study, taken as a whole, reports: Clonal diversity may have been underestimated in mostly white British donors. Among spike-specific TCRs, nearly half reportedly target unmutated variant regions.

Produced via immunoSEQ multiplex PCR; TCRdb's table is partial and in-frame only. Counted here are roughly 120,000 clones, roughly 87% occurring once; the ten biggest clones make up over 4%. As for this clone: Antigen: not known.

The material was peripheral blood, obtained on day 0 of AZD1222 vaccination. The clonotype originates from an adult in good health.

The CDR3 here is CASRPDRGGAEKLFF. In DNA, the CDR3 is TGTGCCAGCAGACCCGACAGGGGAGGAGCGGAAAAACTGTTTTTT. This rearrangement joins TRBV28 to TRBJ1-4; 8 bases fit TRBD1. This CDR3 comprises 15 residues. The germline V gene has CDR1 MDHEN and CDR2 SYDVKM. The ends lost 6 bases at V and 8 bases at J; junction bases unmatched: 11. Complete variable domain (other parts from reference TRBV28 and TRBJ1-4): DVKVTQSSRYLVKRTGEKVFLECVQDMDHENMFWYRQDPGLGLRLIYFSYDVKMKEKGDIPEGYSVSREKKERFSLILESASTNQTSMYLCASRPDRGGAEKLFFGSGTQLSVL.